This is a list of T cell receptor beta chains from one sample in a study of blood T cell repertoires in COVID-19. The method was immunoSEQ multiplex PCR; TCRdb's version includes in-frame clones alone and lacks a portion of them. This table holds approximately 220,000 clones, around 90% found once. The sample taken for sequencing was PBMCs or T cells enriched from blood (not recorded which). These receptors were taken from a woman in her 30s who had recovered from COVID-19. Both conserved end residues are part of each CDR3. The D gene is left open where the match is weak. Only part of the rows carry a size: once, few, many, or a class if the clone is expanded.

DNA	CDR3	D	V	size	J
TGTGCCAGCAGTGAGGGGCGGAACACTGAAGCTTTCTTT	CASSEGRNTEAFF	.	TRBV25-1	once	TRBJ1-1
TGTGCCATCAGTGAGGACAGTAACTATGGCTACACCTTC	CAISEDSNYGYTF	.	TRBV10-3	.	TRBJ1-2
TGTGCCAGCAGTGCCAGGGGCGGAGGCTACACCTTC	CASSARGGGYTF	.	TRBV6-2/TRBV6-3	.	TRBJ1-2
TGTGCCAGTAGTAGCAGGGGGAACTCCTATAATTCACCCCTCCACTTT	CASSSRGNSYNSPLHF	TRBD1	TRBV19	.	TRBJ1-6
TGTGCCAGCAGCCAAGATAGTAACAGTTACAATGAGCAGTTCTTC	CASSQDSNSYNEQFF	.	TRBV4-2	once	TRBJ2-1
TGTGCCAGTAGTAGTCAGGACAGAAGGTCCGGGGAGCTGTTTTTT	CASSSQDRRSGELFF	.	TRBV19	few	TRBJ2-2
TGTGCCAGCAGCCTCAGTGAGGCTCCAACGCAGTATTTT	CASSLSEAPTQYF	.	TRBV6-2/TRBV6-3	.	TRBJ2-3
TGTGCCAGCAGCTCACTGACTCTTAACTATGGCTACACCTTC	CASSSLTLNYGYTF	.	TRBV7-9	.	TRBJ1-2
TGCGCCAGCAGCGGGGACTTGGGACGTGGAAACACCATATATTTT	CASSGDLGRGNTIYF	.	TRBV5-1	.	TRBJ1-3
TGTGCCAGCAGTCCAACAGGGATGACTGAAGCTTTCTTT	CASSPTGMTEAFF	.	TRBV6-2/TRBV6-3	.	TRBJ1-1
TGTGCCAGCAGCCAAGAAGACAGGGGTCCCCGTCAGCCCCAGCATTTT	CASSQEDRGPRQPQHF	TRBD1	TRBV4-2	.	TRBJ1-5
TGTGCCAGCAGTTACACTAGCCCACCTAACTATGGCTACACCTTC	CASSYTSPPNYGYTF	.	TRBV6-5	.	TRBJ1-2
TGTGCCAGCAGCAAAGCTAGGCGGCCACCCACAGATACGCAGTATTTT	CASSKARRPPTDTQYF	.	TRBV21-1	.	TRBJ2-3
TGTGCCAGCAGTTATGGACAGGGTGGCTATGGCTACACCTTC	CASSYGQGGYGYTF	TRBD1	TRBV27	.	TRBJ1-2
TGTGCCAGCAGCCCCCAGGGATCGAACACCGGGGAGCTGTTTTTT	CASSPQGSNTGELFF	.	TRBV7-9	once	TRBJ2-2
TGTGCCAGCTCACCACCGGACAGGTCGTACGAGCAGTACTTC	CASSPPDRSYEQYF	TRBD1	TRBV18	.	TRBJ2-7
TGTGCCAGCAGTTTAGTGGGGAGAGTTGAAGCTTTCTTT	CASSLVGRVEAFF	.	TRBV12-3/TRBV12-4	.	TRBJ1-1
TGTGCCAGCAGCCCGCCCCAGGGGTACACAGATACGCAGTATTTT	CASSPPQGYTDTQYF	.	TRBV7-9	.	TRBJ2-3
TGTGCCAGCAGCCAAGATCTCGGACGGACAGGCGTTTTAGATACGCAGTATTTT	CASSQDLGRTGVLDTQYF	TRBD1	TRBV3-1/TRBV3-2	.	TRBJ2-3
TGCGCCAGCAGCCAAGACTACAGGGCGCTCGATTACGAGCAGTACTTC	CASSQDYRALDYEQYF	.	TRBV4-3	.	TRBJ2-7
TGCGCCAGCAGCCAGCGACTAGCGGGGGCCAACCAAGAGACCCAGTACTTC	CASSQRLAGANQETQYF	TRBD2	TRBV4-1	once	TRBJ2-5
TGTGCCAGCAGCAACCGCGAGCAGTACTTC	CASSNREQYF	.	TRBV21-1	.	TRBJ2-7
TGTGCCAGCAGCCGGGCAGGGTGGGTGAACACTGAAGCTTTCTTT	CASSRAGWVNTEAFF	.	TRBV4-2	few	TRBJ1-1
TGTGCCAGCTCACCTACTAGCGGAGATTACGAGCAGTACTTC	CASSPTSGDYEQYF	TRBD2	TRBV6-5	.	TRBJ2-7
TGCGCCAGCAGCCAAGGTTTTACAGGGGGGCAAAATACGAGCCACACCTTC	CASSQGFTGGQNTSHTF	TRBD1	TRBV4-3	.	TRBJ1-2
TGTGCCAGCAGAGACGCCAAGGGGGTAGACTATGGCTACACCTTC	CASRDAKGVDYGYTF	.	TRBV6-6	.	TRBJ1-2
TGTGCCAGCAGCAAAGGCCCGACAGATATGAACACTGAAGCTTTCTTT	CASSKGPTDMNTEAFF	.	TRBV21-1	.	TRBJ1-1
TGTGCCTGGAACCCGACCAGGGCAGGGTTCGAGCAGTACTTC	CAWNPTRAGFEQYF	.	TRBV30	.	TRBJ2-7
TGTGCCAGCAGTGCCAGGGATCAGCCCCAGCATTTT	CASSARDQPQHF	.	TRBV27	.	TRBJ1-5
TGTGCCAGCAGCGCCAGGGGTCGGACTAGCGGGCGATACACAGATACGCAGTATTTT	CASSARGRTSGRYTDTQYF	TRBD2	TRBV7-3	.	TRBJ2-3
TGTGCCAGTAGTATAGCCATCGCCGGGACACTCCATGGCTACACCTTC	CASSIAIAGTLHGYTF	.	TRBV19	.	TRBJ1-2
TGTGCCAGCAGTTACTCCTACGAGCAGTACTTC	CASSYSYEQYF	.	TRBV3-1/TRBV3-2	.	TRBJ2-7
TGCGCCAGCAGCCAACGGACAGTGAACTATGGCTACACCTTC	CASSQRTVNYGYTF	.	TRBV4-1	.	TRBJ1-2
TGTGCCAGTAGTACTCGGACAGGGTCCGGGACCCAGTACTTC	CASSTRTGSGTQYF	TRBD1	TRBV19	.	TRBJ2-5
TGTGCCAGCAGCCAATTGGGACAGGGGTTCAATGAGCAGTTCTTC	CASSQLGQGFNEQFF	TRBD1	TRBV3-1/TRBV3-2	.	TRBJ2-1
TGTGCCAGCAGACCTACCGGGACTAGGGGTGAGACCCAGTACTTC	CASRPTGTRGETQYF	TRBD2	TRBV7-2	.	TRBJ2-5
TGTGCCAGCAAATCAAGGGGGGGTTCTTCCTACAATGAGCAGTTCTTC	CASKSRGGSSYNEQFF	.	TRBV7-2	.	TRBJ2-1
TGTGCCAGTACCACCTTTACAATTCGGGAGGTAGCTTTCTTT	CASTTFTIREVAFF	.	TRBV19	.	TRBJ1-1
TGTGCCAGCGGCCGGGTAATGCGAGATACGCAGTATTTT	CASGRVMRDTQYF	.	TRBV7-8	.	TRBJ2-3
TGTGCCAGCAGACTACTAACGGGACAGGGATCCTACGAGCAGTACTTC	CASRLLTGQGSYEQYF	TRBD1	TRBV2	.	TRBJ2-7